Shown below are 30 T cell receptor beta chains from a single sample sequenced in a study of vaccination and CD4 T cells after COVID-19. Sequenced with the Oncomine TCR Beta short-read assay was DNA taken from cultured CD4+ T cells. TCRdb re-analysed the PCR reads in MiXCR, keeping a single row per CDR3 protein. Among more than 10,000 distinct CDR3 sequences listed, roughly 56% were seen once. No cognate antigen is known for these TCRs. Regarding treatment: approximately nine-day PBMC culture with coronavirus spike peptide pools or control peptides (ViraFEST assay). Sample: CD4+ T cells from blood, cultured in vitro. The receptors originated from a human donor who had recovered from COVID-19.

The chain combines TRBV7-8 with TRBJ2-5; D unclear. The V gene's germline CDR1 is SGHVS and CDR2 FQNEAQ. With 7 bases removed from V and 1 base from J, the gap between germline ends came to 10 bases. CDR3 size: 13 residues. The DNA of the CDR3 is TGTGCCAGCACCAAAGGTTTCCAAGAGACCCAGTACTTC. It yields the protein CASTKGFQETQYF.

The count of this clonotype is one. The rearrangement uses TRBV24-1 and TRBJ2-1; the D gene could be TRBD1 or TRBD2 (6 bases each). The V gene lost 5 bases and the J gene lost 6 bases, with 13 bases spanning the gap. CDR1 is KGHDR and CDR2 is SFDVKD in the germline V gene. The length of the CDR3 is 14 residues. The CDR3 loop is CATSGHREVNEQFF. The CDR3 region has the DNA TGTGCCACCAGTGGTCACAGGGAGGTCAATGAGCAGTTCTTC.

The CDR3 nucleotides read TGTGCCAGCAGCGAGGGTATCACCGGGGAGCTGTTTTTT. Encoded protein: CASSEGITGELFF. The rearrangement uses TRBV5-4 and TRBJ2-2; TRBD2 might be the D (5 bases). The CDR3 extends over 13 amino acids. Trimming left V 4 bases short and J 4 bases short, with 8 bases between. The V gene's germline CDR1 is SGHNT and CDR2 YYREEE (reference sequence).

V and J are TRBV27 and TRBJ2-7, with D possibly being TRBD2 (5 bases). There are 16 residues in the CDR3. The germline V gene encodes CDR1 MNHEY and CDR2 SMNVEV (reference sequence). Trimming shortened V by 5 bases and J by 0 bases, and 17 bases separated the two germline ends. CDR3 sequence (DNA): TGTGCCAGCAGTCATTTCAAACTAGGCTTCTCCTACGAGCAGTACTTC. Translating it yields CASSHFKLGFSYEQYF.

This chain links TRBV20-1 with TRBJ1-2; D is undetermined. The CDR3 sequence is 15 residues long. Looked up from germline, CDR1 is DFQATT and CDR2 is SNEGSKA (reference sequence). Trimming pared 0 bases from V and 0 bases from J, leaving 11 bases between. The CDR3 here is CSARERTVSNYGYTF. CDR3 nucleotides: TGCAGTGCTAGAGAGAGAACAGTTTCTAACTATGGCTACACCTTC.

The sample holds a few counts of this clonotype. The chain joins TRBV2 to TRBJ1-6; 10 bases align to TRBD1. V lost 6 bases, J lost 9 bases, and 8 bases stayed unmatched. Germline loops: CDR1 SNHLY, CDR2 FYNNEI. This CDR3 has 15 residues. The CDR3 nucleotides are TGTGCCAGCAGCGGGGACAGGGGTTTATCTTCACCCCTCCACTTT. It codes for CASSGDRGLSSPLHF.

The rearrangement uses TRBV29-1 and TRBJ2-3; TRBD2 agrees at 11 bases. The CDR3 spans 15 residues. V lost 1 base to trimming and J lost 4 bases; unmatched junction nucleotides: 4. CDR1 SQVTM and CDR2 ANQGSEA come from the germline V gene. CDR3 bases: TGCAGCGTTGAAGCTAGCGGGGGGTTCGCAGATACGCAGTATTTT. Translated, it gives CSVEASGGFADTQYF.

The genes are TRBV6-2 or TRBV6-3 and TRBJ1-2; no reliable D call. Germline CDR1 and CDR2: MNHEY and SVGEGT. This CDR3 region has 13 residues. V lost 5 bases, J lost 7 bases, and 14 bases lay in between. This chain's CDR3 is CASSPLGYGGYTF. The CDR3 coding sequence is TGTGCCAGCAGTCCGCTGGGATATGGTGGCTACACCTTC.

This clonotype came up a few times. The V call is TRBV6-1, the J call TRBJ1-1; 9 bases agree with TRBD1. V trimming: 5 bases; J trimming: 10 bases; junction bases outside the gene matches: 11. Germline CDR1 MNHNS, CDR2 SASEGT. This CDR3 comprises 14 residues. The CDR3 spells CASSPLNRGRGAFF. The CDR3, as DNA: TGTGCCAGCAGTCCTCTGAACAGGGGGCGCGGAGCTTTCTTT.

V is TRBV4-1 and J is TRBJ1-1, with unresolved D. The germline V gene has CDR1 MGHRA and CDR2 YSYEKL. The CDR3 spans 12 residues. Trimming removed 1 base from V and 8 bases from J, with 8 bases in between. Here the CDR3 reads CASSQVAREAFF. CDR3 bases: TGCGCCAGCAGCCAAGTCGCCAGGGAAGCTTTCTTT.

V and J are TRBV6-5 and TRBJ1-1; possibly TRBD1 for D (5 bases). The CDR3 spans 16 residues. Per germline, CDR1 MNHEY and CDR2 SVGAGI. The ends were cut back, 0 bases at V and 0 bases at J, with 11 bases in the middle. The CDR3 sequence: CASSYSYRQLNTEAFF. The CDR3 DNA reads TGTGCCAGCAGTTACTCGTACCGACAGTTGAACACTGAAGCTTTCTTT.

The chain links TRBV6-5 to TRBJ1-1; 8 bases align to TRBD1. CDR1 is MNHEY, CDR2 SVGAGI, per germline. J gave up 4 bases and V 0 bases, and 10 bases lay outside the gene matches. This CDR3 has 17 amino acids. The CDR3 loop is CASSYSIPYRGSTEAFF. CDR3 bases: TGTGCCAGCAGTTACTCGATACCGTACAGGGGGTCCACTGAAGCTTTCTTT.

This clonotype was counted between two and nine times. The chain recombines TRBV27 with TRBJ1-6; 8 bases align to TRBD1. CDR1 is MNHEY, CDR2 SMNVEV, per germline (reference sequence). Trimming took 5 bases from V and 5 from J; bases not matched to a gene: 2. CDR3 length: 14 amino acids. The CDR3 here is CASSGTGHNSPLHF. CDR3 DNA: TGTGCCAGCAGTGGGACAGGCCATAATTCACCCCTCCACTTT.

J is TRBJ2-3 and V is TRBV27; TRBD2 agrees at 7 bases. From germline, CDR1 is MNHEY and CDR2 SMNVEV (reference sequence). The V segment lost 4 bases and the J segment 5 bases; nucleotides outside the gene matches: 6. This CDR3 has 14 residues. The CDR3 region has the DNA TGTGCCAGCAGTTATGGACTAGATAGAGATACGCAGTATTTT. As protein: CASSYGLDRDTQYF.

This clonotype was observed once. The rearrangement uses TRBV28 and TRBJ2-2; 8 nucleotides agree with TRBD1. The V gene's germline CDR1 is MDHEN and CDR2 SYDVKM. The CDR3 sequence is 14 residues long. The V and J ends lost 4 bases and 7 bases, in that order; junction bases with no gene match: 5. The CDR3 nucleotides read TGTGCCAGCAGTTGGGGGACAGGTCGCGGGGAGCTGTTTTTT. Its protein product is CASSWGTGRGELFF. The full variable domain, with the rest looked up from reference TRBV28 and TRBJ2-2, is DVKVTQSSRYLVKRTGEKVFLECVQDMDHENMFWYRQDPGLGLRLIYFSYDVKMKEKGDIPEGYSVSREKKERFSLILESASTNQTSMYLCASSWGTGRGELFFGEGSRLTVL.

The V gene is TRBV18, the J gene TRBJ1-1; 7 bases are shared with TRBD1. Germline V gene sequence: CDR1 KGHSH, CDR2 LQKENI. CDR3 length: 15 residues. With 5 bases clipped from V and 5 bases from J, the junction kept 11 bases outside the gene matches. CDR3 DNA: TGTGCCAGCTCATCCTCAGGGGGAGGCGGTACTGAAGCTTTCTTT. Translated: CASSSSGGGGTEAFF.

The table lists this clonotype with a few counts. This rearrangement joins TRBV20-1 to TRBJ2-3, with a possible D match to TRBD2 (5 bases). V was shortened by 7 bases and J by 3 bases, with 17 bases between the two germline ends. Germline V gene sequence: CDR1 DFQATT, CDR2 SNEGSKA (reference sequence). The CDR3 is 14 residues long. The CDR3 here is CSGRDAGKTDTQYF. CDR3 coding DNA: TGCAGTGGTCGCGACGCGGGTAAAACAGATACGCAGTATTTT.

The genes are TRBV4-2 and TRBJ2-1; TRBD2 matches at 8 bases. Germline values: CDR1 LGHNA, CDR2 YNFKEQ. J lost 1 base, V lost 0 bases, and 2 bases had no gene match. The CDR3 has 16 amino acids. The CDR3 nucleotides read TGTGCCAGCAGCCAAGATTCTAGCGGGTCCTACAATGAGCAGTTCTTC. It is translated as CASSQDSSGSYNEQFF.

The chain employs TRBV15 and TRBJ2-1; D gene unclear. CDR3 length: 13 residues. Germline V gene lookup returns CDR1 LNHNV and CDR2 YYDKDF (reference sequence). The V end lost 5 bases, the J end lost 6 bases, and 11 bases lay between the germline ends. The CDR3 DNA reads TGTGCCACCAGCTTAGGCCCAGCCAATGAGCAGTTCTTC. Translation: CATSLGPANEQFF.

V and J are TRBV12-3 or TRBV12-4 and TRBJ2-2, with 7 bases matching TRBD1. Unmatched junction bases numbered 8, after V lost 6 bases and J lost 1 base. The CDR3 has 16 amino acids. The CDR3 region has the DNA TGTGCCAGCAGCTTCTCCAGGGGGTTGAACACCGGGGAGCTGTTTTTT. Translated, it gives CASSFSRGLNTGELFF.

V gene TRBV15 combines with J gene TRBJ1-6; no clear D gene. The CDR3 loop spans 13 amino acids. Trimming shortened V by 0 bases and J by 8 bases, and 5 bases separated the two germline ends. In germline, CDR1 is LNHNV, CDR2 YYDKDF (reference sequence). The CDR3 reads CATSRDFYSPLHF. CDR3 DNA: TGTGCCACCAGCAGAGATTTCTATTCACCCCTCCACTTT.

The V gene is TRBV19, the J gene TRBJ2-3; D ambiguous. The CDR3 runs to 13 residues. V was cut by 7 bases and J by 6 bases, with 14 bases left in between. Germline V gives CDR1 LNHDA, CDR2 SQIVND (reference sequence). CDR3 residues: CASKGNGFDTQYF. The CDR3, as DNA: TGTGCCAGTAAGGGAAACGGATTCGATACGCAGTATTTT. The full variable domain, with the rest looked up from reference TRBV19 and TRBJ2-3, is DGGITQSPKYLFRKEGQNVTLSCEQNLNHDAMYWYRQDPGQGLRLIYYSQIVNDFQKGDIAEGYSVSREKKESFPLTVTSAQKNPTAFYLCASKGNGFDTQYFGPGTRLTVL.

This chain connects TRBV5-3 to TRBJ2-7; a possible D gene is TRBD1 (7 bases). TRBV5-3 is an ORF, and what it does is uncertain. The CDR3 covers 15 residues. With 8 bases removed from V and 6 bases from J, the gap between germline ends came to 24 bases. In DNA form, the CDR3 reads TGTGCCAGCAGCCCCAATGCCAGGGGGGATAGCGAGCAGTACTTC. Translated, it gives CASSPNARGDSEQYF.

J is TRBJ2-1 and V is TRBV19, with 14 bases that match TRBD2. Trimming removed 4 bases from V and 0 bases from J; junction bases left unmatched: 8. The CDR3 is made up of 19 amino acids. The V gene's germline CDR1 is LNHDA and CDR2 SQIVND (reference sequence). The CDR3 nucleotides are TGTGCCAGTAGTAGGAAGCCTGGGACTAGCGGGAGCTCCTACAATGAGCAGTTCTTC. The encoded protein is CASSRKPGTSGSSYNEQFF.

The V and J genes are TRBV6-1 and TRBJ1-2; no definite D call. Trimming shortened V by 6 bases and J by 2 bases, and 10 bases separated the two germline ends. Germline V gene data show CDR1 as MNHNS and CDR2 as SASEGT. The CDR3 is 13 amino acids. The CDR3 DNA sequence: TGTGCCAGCAGCCCGGGTGAGAACTATGGCTACACCTTC. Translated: CASSPGENYGYTF.

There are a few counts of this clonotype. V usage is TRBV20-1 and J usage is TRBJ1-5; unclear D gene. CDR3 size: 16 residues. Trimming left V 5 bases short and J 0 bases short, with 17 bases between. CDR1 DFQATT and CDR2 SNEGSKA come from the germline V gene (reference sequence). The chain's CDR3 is CSALPSGVYSNQPQHF. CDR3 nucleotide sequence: TGCAGTGCTCTCCCCTCCGGAGTCTATAGCAATCAGCCCCAGCATTTT.

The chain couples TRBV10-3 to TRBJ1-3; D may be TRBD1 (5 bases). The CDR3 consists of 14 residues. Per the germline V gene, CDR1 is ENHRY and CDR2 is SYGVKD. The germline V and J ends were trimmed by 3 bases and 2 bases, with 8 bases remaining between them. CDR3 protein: CAISESGAGNTIYF. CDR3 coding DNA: TGTGCCATCAGTGAATCGGGGGCTGGAAACACCATATATTTT.

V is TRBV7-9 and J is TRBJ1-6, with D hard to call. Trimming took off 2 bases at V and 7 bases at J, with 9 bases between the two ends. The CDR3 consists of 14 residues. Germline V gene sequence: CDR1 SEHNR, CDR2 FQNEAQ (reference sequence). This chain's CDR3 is CASSLQTENSPLHF. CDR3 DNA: TGTGCCAGCAGCTTACAAACAGAAAATTCACCCCTCCACTTT.

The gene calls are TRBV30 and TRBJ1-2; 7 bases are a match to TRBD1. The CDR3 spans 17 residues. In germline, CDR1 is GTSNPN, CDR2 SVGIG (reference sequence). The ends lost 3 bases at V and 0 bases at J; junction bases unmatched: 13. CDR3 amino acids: CAWSRERGTVTNYGYTF. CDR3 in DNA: TGTGCCTGGAGCCGGGAAAGGGGGACAGTAACTAACTATGGCTACACCTTC.

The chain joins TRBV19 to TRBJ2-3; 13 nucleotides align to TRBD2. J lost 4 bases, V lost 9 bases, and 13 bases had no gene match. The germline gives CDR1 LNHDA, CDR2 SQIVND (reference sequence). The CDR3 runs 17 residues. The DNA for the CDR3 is TGTGCCAGCCGGGGACTAGCGGGACGGGGGATCCCAGATACGCAGTATTTT. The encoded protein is CASRGLAGRGIPDTQYF.